This T cell receptor (beta chain) was sequenced during a study of early T cells in non-severe SARS-CoV-2 infection (dated by TCRdb to the early 2020s). With regard to the full study: Because TCR sequencing was done on bulk RNA from unsorted whole blood, the alpha and beta chains could not be paired.

The full study reports these points: Matching against VDJdb was skewed toward anti-spike CD8 responses, likely underestimated virus-specific expansions, and missed private and CD4 specificities.

This clonotype was seen ten or more times. Which antigen it targets is not known. No base-level quality is on record; no much larger clone is a single base apart. Library construction relied on 5' RACE. Sequenced on a NextSeq 500. In the TCR library protocol, unique molecular identifiers were attached to individual cDNA molecules to correct for PCR bias and sequencing error. Sequencing covered both TCR alpha and beta chains, and within each sample the abundances of alpha and beta sequences were tightly co-correlated. The published analysis was carried out like this. Decombinator V4 was used to annotate TCR sequences for V gene, J gene and CDR3. TCRs were defined as expanded if a significant change between any two time points was detected under a Poisson model with p below 0.0001. Abundances of TCRs were expressed as counts per million after normalisation to the total number of TCRs sequenced in each sample. VDJdb, accessed on 1 November 2021, was searched for TCRs annotated for CMV, EBV and SARS-CoV-2, and TCRs annotated for more than one antigen were excluded. In-frame beta chains were kept once TCRdb had trimmed the public reads at Q25 with fastp and called clones with MiXCR. Rows with one shared CDR3 protein collapse into an entry with the most common genes and DNA. The V and J calls come from TCRdb's annotation, not from the publication. A total of some 57,000 distinct CDR3 sequences appear in this sample, about 9.4% of them only once. The ten largest clones take up roughly 4.7% of the sample.

Set within a cohort of healthcare workers in London, UK, this nested case-control study involved weekly PCR testing of nasopharyngeal swabs along with blood sampling. Healthcare workers were recruited during the week of the UK lockdown, between 23 and 31 March 2020, and followed weekly for up to roughly 15 weeks. The receptor's source is an adult who was a healthcare worker with PCR-confirmed SARS-CoV-2 infection or an uninfected control (not recorded which). The sample taken for sequencing was whole blood.

The CDR3 protein: CSARDTQGGETQYF. The sequence in DNA is TGCAGTGCTAGAGATACTCAGGGGGGAGAGACCCAGTACTTC. Recombination linked TRBV20-1 to TRBJ2-5; TRBD1 is perhaps the D gene, given 7 matching bases. From cysteine to phenylalanine, the CDR3 is 14 amino acids long. The read is trimmed to its CDR3 DNA, 42 bases read in frame from base 1. Relative to germline, V is 0 bases shorter and J is 4 bases shorter, with 12 bases between their ends. Via the germline V gene (reference sequence), CDR1 is DFQATT and CDR2 SNEGSKA.